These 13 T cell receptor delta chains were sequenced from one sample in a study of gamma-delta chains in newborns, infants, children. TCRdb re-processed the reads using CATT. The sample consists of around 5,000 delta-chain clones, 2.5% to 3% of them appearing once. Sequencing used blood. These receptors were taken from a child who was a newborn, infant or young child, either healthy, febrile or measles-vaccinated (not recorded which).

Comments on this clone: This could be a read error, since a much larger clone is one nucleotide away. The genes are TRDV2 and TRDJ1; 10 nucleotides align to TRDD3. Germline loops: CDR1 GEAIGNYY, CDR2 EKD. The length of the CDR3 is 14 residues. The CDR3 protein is CACDTVGDTDKPIF. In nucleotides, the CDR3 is TGTGCCTGTGACACCGTGGGGGATACCGATAAACCCATCTTT.

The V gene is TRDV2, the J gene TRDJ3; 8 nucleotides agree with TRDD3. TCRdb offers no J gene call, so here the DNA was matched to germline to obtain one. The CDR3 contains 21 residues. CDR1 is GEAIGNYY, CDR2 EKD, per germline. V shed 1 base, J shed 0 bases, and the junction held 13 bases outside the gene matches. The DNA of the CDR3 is TGTGCCTGTGACACTCCTACTGGGGGGTACGAGAGCTCCTGGGACACCCGACAGATGTTTTTC. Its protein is CACDTPTGGYESSWDTRQMFF.

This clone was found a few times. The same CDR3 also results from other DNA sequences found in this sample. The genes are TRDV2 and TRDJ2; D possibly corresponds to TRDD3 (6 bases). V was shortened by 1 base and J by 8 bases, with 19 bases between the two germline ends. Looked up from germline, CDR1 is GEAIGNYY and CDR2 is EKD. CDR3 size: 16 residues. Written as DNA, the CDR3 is TGTGCCTGTGACACTCCGTATGGGGGGGGTGGGGCACAACTCTTCTTT. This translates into CACDTPYGGGGAQLFF.

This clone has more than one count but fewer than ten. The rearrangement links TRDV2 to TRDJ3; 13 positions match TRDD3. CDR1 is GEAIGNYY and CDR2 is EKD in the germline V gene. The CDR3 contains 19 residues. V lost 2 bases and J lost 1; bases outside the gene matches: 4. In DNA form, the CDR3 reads TGTGCCTGTGACAGTACTGGGGGATACGCGTCCTGGGACACCCGACAGATGTTTTTC. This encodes CACDSTGGYASWDTRQMFF.

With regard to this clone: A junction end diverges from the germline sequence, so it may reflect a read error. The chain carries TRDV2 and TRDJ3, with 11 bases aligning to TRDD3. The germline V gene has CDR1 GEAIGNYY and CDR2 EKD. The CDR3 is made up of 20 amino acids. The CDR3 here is CARDTVLGDKSSWDTRQMFF. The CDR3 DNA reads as TGTGCCCGTGACACCGTACTGGGGGATAAAAGCTCCTGGGACACCCGACAGATGTTTTTC.

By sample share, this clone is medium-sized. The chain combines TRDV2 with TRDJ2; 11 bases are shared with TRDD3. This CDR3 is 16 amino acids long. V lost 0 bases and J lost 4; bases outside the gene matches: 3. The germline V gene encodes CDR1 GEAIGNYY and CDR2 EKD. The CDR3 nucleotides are TGTGCCTGTGACACCAGCTGGGGGATACAGACAGCACAACTCTTCTTT. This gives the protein CACDTSWGIQTAQLFF.

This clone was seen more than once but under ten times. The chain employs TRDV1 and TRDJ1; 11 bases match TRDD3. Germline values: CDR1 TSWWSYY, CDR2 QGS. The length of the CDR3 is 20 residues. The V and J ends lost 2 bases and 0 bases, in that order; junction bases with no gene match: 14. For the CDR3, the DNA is TGTGCTCTTGGGGAATGTGTTTGGGGGATACGGGGGAGCAACACCGATAAACTCATCTTT. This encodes CALGECVWGIRGSNTDKLIF.

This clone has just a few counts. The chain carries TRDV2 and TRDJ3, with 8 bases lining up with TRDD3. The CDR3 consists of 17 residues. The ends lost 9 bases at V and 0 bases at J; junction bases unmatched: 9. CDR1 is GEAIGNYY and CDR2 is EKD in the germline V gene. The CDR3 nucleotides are TGTGCCCGTGGGGGGATATCGGTCTCCTGGGACACCCGACAGATGTTTTTC. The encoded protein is CARGGISVSWDTRQMFF.

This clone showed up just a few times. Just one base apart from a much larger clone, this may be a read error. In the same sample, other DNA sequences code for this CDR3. The CDR3 region is CACDILGESSWDTRQMFF. The CDR3 nucleotides read TGTGCCTGTGACATACTGGGGGAAAGCTCCTGGGACACCCGACAGATGTTTTTC. The chain links TRDV2 to TRDJ3; 9 nucleotides agree with TRDD3. Germline values: CDR1 GEAIGNYY, CDR2 EKD. V was pared by 2 bases and J by 0 bases, with 4 bases of the junction left unmatched. The CDR3 covers 18 residues.

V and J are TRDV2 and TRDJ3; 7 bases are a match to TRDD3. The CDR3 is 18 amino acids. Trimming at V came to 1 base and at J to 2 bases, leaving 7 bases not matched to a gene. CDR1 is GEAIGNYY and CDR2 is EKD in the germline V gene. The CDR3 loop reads CACDTGGPWTWDTRQMFF. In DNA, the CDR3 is TGTGCCTGTGACACTGGGGGACCTTGGACCTGGGACACCCGACAGATGTTTTTC.

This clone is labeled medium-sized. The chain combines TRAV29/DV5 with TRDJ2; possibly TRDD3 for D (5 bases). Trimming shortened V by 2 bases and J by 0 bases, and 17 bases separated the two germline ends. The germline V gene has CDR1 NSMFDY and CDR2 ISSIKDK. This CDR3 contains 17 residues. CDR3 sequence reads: CAARRLGTGPLTAQLFF. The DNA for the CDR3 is TGTGCAGCAAGGCGACTAGGCACTGGACCTTTGACAGCACAACTCTTCTTT.

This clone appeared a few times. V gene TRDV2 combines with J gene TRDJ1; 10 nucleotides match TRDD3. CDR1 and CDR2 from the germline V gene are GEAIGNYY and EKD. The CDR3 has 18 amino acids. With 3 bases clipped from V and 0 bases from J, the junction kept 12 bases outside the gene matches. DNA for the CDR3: TGTGCCTGTGACTCAGTACTGGGGGATCCTTCGTACACCGATAAACTCATCTTT. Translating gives CACDSVLGDPSYTDKLIF.

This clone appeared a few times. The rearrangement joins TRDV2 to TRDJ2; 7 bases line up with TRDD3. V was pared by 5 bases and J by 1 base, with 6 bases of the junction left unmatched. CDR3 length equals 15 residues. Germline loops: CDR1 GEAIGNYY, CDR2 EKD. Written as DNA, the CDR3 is TGTGCCTGTGGCACATTGGGGGATTTGACAGCACAACTCTTCTTT. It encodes CACGTLGDLTAQLFF.